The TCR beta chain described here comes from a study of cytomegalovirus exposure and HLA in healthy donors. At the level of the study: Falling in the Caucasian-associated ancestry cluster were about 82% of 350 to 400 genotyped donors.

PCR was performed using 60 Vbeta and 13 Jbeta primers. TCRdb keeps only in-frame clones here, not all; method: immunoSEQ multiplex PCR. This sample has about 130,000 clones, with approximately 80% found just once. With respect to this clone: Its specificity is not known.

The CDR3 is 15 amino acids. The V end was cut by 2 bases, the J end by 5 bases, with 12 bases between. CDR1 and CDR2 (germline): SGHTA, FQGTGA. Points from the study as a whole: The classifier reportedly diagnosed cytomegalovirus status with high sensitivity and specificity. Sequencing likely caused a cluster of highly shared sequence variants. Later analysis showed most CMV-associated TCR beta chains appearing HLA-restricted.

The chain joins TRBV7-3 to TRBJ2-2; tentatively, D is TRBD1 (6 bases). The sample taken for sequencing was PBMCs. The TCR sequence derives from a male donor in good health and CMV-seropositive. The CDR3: CASSLLGGQTGELFF. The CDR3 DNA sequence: TGTGCCAGCAGCTTACTAGGGGGTCAGACCGGGGAGCTGTTTTTT.